The clone carrying this T cell receptor beta chain was detected only a few times. The record originates from a study of T-cell memory formation after mild COVID-19. TCRdb reprocessed the 5' RACE reads via MiXCR and lists one record per CDR3 protein. The sample comprises a few hundred thousand distinct CDR3 sequences, roughly 21% of which are singletons, and about 21% rests with the top ten. Germline CDR1 reads SGHVS; CDR2 reads FQNEAQ. The CDR3 is 14 residues long. With 7 bases removed from V and 4 bases from J, the gap between germline ends came to 11 bases. The receptor was isolated from a man younger than 35 who had mild COVID-19 (a few samples of this study predate the infection). Cell type and time point are not known. The sequenced material came from PBMCs or a T cell subset sorted from them (not recorded which). The chain is built from TRBV7-8 and TRBJ1-6, with a weak D call TRBD1 (5 bases). In nucleotides, the CDR3 is TGTGCCAGCATGATCGGGGGTTATAATTCACCCCTCCACTTT. It encodes CASMIGGYNSPLHF. Drawing the rest from reference TRBV7-8 and TRBJ1-6, the complete variable domain is GAGVSQSPRYKVAKRGQDVALRCDPISGHVSLFWYQQALGQGPEFLTYFQNEAQLDKSGLPSDRFFAERPEGSVSTLKIQRTQQEDSAVYLCASMIGGYNSPLHFGNGTRLTVT.